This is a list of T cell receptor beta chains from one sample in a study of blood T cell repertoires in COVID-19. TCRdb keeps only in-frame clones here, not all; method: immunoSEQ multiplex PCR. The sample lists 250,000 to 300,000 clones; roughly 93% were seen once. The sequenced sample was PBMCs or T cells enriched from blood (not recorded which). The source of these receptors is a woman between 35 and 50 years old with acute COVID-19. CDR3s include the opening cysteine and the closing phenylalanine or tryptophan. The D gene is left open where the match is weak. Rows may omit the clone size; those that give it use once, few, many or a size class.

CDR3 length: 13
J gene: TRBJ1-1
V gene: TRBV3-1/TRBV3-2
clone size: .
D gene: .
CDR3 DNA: TGTGCCAGCAGCCAAATGGGGAGAACTGAAGCTTTCTTT
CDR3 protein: CASSQMGRTEAFF

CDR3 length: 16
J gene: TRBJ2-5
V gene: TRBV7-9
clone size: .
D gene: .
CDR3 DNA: TGTGCCAGCAGCTTAGGCCTTTTGGACTCCCAAGAGACCCAGTACTTC
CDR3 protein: CASSLGLLDSQETQYF

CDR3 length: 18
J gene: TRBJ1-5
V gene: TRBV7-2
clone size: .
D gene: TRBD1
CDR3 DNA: TGTGCCAGCAGCGGCCGGGACAGGGGGGCGTTTGGGAATCAGCCCCAGCATTTT
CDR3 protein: CASSGRDRGAFGNQPQHF

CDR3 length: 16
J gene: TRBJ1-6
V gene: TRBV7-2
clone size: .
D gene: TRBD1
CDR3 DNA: TGTGCCAGCAGGCAAAAAAAGACAGGGGATAATTCACCCCTCCACTTT
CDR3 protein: CASRQKKTGDNSPLHF

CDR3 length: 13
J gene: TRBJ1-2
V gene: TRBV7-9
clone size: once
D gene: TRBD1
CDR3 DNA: TGTGCCAGCAGCCCGGCAGGGGGTCAGGGCTACACCTTC
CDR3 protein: CASSPAGGQGYTF

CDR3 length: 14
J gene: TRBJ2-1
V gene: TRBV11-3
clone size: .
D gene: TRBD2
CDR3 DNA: TGTGCCAGCAGACCGGGACTAGCGGGGGGGGAGCAGTTCTTC
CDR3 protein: CASRPGLAGGEQFF

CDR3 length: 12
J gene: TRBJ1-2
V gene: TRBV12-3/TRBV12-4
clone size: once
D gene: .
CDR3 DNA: TGTGCCAGCAGTTCGGGTTCGGGGGGCTACACCTTC
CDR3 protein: CASSSGSGGYTF

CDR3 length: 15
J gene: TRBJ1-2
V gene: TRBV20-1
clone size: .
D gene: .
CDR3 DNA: TGCAGTGCTAGTGGGTCGCAGGGGTCGAACTATGGCTACACCTTC
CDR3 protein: CSASGSQGSNYGYTF

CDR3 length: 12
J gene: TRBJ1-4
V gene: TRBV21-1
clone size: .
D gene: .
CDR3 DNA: TGTGCCAGCAGCAAGTTTTCGGAAAAACTGTTTTTT
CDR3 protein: CASSKFSEKLFF

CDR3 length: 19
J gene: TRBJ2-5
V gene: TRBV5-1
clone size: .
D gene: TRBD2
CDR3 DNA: TGCGCCAGCAGCTACGGACTAGCGGGGGGCCGGGGGTACCAAGAGACCCAGTACTTC
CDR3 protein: CASSYGLAGGRGYQETQYF

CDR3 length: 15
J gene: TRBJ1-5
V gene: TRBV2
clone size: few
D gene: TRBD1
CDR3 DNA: TGTGCCAGCAGTGACCACGGGACAGACACGGGGCCCCAGCATTTT
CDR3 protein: CASSDHGTDTGPQHF

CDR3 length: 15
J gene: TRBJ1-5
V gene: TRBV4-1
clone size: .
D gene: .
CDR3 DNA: TGCGCCAGCAGCCAAGCGGACAGCCATAGTCAGCCCCAGCATTTT
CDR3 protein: CASSQADSHSQPQHF

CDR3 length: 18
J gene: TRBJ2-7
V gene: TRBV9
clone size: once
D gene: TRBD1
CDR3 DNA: TGTGCCAGCAGCGCGGACTTAGGGACAGGGAGTCGCTCCTACGAGCAGTACTTC
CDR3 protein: CASSADLGTGSRSYEQYF

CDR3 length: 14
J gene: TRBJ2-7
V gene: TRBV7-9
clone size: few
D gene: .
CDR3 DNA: TGTGCCAGCAGCTTAGAGGGACATTACTACGAGCAGTACTTC
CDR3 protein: CASSLEGHYYEQYF

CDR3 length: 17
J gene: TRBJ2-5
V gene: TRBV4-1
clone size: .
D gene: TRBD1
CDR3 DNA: TGCGCCAGCAGCCAAGAGTATCGGGACAGGAAGCAAGAGACCCAGTACTTC
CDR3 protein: CASSQEYRDRKQETQYF